These T cell receptor beta chains were read from a single sample in a study of regulatory T cells in long-lasting Graves disease. TCRdb itself ran the multiplex PCR reads through MiXCR, one entry per CDR3 protein. The table shows roughly 420,000 distinct CDR3 sequences, with 15% occurring only once. This specimen was peripheral blood mononuclear cells (PBMCs), taken at new diagnosis, from a patient treated with antithyroid drugs. These receptors came from a female donor with Graves disease. Both conserved end residues are part of each CDR3. D genes are given only for firm matches. Only some rows state a clone size, as once, few, many or a class for expanded clones.

cdr3_aa	cdr3_nt	v_call	d_call	clone_size	j_call
CSATGTSRGETQYF	TGCAGTGCAACCGGGACTAGTAGAGGAGAGACCCAGTACTTC	TRBV20-1	TRBD2	many	TRBJ2-5
CASGEGTSGRADEQYF	TGTGCTAGTGGAGAGGGGACTAGCGGGAGGGCCGACGAGCAGTACTTC	TRBV12-5	TRBD2	once	TRBJ2-7
CASSFIQRDYGGTQYF	TGTGCCAGCAGTTTTATCCAGCGGGATTATGGGGGGACCCAGTACTTC	TRBV28	TRBD2	many	TRBJ2-5
CASSYDQGAEDTEAFF	TGTGCCAGCAGTTACGATCAGGGGGCGGAGGACACTGAAGCTTTCTTT	TRBV6-5	TRBD1	-	TRBJ1-1
CASSSSGGGTEAFF	TGTGCCAGCAGCTCCTCCGGGGGGGGGACTGAAGCTTTCTTT	TRBV9	-	many	TRBJ1-1
CASKTQGPTELFF	TGTGCCAGCAAGACACAGGGGCCCACGGAGCTGTTTTTT	TRBV2	TRBD1	-	TRBJ2-2
CASSQEARIPYEQYF	TGCGCCAGCAGCCAAGAAGCCAGGATTCCCTACGAGCAGTACTTC	TRBV4-3	-	-	TRBJ2-7
CASSPTRQPYNEQFF	TGTGCCAGCTCACCAACGAGACAGCCGTACAATGAGCAGTTCTTC	TRBV18	-	few	TRBJ2-1
CASSFRASEAFF	TGTGCCAGCAGTTTTCGCGCTTCTGAAGCTTTCTTT	TRBV6-5	-	many	TRBJ1-1
CASSEGSSFAGELFF	TGTGCCAGCAGTGAAGGCAGCTCGTTCGCCGGGGAGCTGTTTTTT	TRBV2	-	-	TRBJ2-2
CSARAPGSSRRYGYTF	TGCAGTGCTAGGGCCCCCGGGAGCTCAAGGCGATATGGCTACACCTTC	TRBV20-1	-	few	TRBJ1-2
CASSPRARREKLFF	TGTGCCAGCAGCCCGCGGGCCCGGCGGGAAAAACTGTTTTTT	TRBV7-9	-	many	TRBJ1-4